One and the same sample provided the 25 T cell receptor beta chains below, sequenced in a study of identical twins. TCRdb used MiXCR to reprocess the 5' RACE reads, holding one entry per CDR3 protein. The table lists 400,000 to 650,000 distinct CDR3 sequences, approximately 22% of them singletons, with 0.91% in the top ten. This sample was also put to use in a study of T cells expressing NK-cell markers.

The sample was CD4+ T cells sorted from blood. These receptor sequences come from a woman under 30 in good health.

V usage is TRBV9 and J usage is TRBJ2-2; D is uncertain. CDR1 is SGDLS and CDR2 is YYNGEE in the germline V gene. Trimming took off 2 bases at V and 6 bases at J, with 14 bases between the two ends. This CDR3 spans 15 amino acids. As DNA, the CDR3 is TGTGCCAGCAGCGTCTTTTATTTAGCTCCCGGGGAGCTGTTTTTT. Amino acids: CASSVFYLAPGELFF.

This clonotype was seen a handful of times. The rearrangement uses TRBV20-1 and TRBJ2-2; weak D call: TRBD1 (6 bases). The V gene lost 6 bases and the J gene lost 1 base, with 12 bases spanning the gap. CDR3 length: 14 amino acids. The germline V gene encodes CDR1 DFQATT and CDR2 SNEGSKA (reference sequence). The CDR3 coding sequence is TGCAGTGCCACGGGACACCTGAACACCGGGGAGCTGTTTTTT. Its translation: CSATGHLNTGELFF.

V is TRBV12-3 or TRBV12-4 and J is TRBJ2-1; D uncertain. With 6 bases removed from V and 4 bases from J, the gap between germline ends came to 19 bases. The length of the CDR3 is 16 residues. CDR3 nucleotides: TGTGCCAGCAGCCCCCCAAGGACGGCCTTTTACAATGAGCAGTTCTTC. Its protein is CASSPPRTAFYNEQFF.

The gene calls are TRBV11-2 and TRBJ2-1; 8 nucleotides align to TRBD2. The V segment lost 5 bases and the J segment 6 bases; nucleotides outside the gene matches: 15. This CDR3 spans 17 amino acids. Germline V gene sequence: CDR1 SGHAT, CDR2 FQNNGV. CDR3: CASSHISTGLGSNEQFF. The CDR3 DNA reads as TGTGCCAGCAGCCATATTTCGACGGGACTAGGGTCCAATGAGCAGTTCTTC.

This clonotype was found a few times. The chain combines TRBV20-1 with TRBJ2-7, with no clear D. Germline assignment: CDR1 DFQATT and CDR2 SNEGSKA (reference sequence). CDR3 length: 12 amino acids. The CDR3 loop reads CSFWQAPYEQYF. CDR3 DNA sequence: TGCAGCTTTTGGCAGGCTCCCTACGAGCAGTACTTC.

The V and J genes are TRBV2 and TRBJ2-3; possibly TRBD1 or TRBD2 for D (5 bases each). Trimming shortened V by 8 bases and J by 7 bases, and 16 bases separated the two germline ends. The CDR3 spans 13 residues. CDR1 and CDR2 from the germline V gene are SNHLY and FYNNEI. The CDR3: CASRGPPSNTQYF. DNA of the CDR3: TGTGCCAGCCGGGGCCCTCCCTCCAATACGCAGTATTTT.

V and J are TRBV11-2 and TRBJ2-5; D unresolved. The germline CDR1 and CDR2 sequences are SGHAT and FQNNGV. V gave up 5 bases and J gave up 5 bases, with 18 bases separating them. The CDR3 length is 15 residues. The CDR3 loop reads CASSRVGQTRETQYF. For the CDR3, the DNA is TGTGCCAGCAGCCGGGTGGGCCAGACGAGGGAGACCCAGTACTTC. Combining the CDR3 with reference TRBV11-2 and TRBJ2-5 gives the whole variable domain EAGVAQSPRYKIIEKRQSVAFWCNPISGHATLYWYQQILGQGPKLLIQFQNNGVVDDSQLPKDRFSAERLKGVDSTLKIQPAKLEDSAVYLCASSRVGQTRETQYFGPGTRLLVL.

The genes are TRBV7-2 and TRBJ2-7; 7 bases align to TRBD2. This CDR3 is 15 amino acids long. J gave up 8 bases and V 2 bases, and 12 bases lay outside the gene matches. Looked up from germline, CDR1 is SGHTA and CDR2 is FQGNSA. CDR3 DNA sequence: TGTGCCAGCAGCTTAATTTCGGGGGGTACTACGAAGCAGTACTTC. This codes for CASSLISGGTTKQYF.

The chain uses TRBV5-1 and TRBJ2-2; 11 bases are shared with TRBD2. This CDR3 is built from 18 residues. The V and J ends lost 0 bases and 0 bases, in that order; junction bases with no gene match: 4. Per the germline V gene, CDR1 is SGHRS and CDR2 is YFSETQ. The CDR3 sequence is CASSLGKGLAANTGELFF. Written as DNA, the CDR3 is TGCGCCAGCAGCTTGGGCAAGGGACTAGCGGCGAACACCGGGGAGCTGTTTTTT.

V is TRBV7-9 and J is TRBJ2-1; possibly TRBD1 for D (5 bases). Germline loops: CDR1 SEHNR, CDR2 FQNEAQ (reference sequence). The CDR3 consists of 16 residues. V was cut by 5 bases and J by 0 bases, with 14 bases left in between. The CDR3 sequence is CASSNQIQGSYNEQFF. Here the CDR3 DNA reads TGTGCCAGCAGCAACCAAATCCAGGGCTCCTACAATGAGCAGTTCTTC. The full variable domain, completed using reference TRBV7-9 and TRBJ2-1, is DTGVSQNPRHKITKRGQNVTFRCDPISEHNRLYWYRQTLGQGPEFLTYFQNEAQLEKSRLLSDRFSAERPKGSFSTLEIQRTEQGDSAMYLCASSNQIQGSYNEQFFGPGTRLTVL.

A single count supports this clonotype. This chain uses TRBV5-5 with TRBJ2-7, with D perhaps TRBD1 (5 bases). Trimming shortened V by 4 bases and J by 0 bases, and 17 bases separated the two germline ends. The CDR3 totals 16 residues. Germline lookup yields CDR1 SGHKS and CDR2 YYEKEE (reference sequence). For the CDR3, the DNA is TGTGCCAGCAGCCTAGAGCCACTGCAGGGCTCCTACGAGCAGTACTTC. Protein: CASSLEPLQGSYEQYF.

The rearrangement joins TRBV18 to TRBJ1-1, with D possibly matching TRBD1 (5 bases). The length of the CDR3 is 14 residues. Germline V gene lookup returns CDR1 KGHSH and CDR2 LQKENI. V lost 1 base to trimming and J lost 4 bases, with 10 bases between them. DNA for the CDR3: TGTGCCAGCTCACCACGGGGGGACCCCACTGAAGCTTTCTTT. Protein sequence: CASSPRGDPTEAFF.

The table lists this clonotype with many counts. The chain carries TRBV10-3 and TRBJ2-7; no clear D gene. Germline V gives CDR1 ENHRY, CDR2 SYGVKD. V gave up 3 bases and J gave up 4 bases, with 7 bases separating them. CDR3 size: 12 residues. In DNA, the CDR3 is TGTGCCATCAGTGACGAACGGTACGAGCAGTACTTC. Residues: CAISDERYEQYF.

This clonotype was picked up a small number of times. CDR3 DNA sequence: TGTGCCAGCAGCGCGTCTAGCGGGGGATATACGCAGTATTTT. It codes for CASSASSGGYTQYF. The chain has TRBV7-9 and TRBJ2-3; 10 bases match TRBD2. V gave up 5 bases and J gave up 7 bases; unmatched junction bases: 6. CDR1 is SEHNR, CDR2 FQNEAQ, per germline (reference sequence). There are 14 residues in the CDR3. The whole variable domain, filled in from reference TRBV7-9 and TRBJ2-3, reads DTGVSQNPRHKITKRGQNVTFRCDPISEHNRLYWYRQTLGQGPEFLTYFQNEAQLEKSRLLSDRFSAERPKGSFSTLEIQRTEQGDSAMYLCASSASSGGYTQYFGPGTRLTVL.

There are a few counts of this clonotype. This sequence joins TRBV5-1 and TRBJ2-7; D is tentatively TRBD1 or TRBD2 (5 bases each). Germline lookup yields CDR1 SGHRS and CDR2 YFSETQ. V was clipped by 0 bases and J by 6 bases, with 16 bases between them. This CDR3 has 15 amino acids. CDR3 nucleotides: TGCGCCAGCAGCTTGGTGGGGGACGGACGTCGCGAGCAGTACTTC. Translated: CASSLVGDGRREQYF. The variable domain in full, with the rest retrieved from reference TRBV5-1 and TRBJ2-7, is KAGVTQTPRYLIKTRGQQVTLSCSPISGHRSVSWYQQTPGQGLQFLFEYFSETQRNKGNFPGRFSGRQFSNSRSEMNVSTLELGDSALYLCASSLVGDGRREQYFGPGTRLTVT.

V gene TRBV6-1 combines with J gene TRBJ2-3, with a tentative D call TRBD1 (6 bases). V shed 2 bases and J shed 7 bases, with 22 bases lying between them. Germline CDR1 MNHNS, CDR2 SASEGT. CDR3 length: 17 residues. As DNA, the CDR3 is TGTGCCAGCAGTGAATGGGGGCGGAACCAAATCTTGAATACGCAGTATTTT. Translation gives CASSEWGRNQILNTQYF.

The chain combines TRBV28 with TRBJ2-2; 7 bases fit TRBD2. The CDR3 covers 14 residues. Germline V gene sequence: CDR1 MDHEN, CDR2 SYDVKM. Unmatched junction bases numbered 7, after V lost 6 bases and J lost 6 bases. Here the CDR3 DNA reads TGTGCCAGCAGCCGTGGCGGGGGAGCCGGGGAGCTGTTTTTT. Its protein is CASSRGGGAGELFF.

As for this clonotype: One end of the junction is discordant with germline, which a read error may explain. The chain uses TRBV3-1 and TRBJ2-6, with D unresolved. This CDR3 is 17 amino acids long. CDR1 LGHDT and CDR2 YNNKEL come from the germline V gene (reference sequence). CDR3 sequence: CACSFFGSLSGANVLTF. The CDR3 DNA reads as TGTGCCTGCAGTTTTTTCGGATCACTCTCTGGGGCCAACGTCCTGACTTTC.

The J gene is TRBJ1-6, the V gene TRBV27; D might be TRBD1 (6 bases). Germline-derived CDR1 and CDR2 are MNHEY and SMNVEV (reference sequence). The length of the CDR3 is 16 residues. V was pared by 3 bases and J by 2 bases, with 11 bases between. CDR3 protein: CASSFGRDTYNSPLHF. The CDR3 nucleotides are TGTGCCAGCAGTTTTGGCAGGGACACCTATAATTCACCCCTCCACTTT.

The CDR3, as DNA: TGCAGTGCACCGTCTGGGGCGGGCACTGAAGCTTTCTTT. Encoded protein: CSAPSGAGTEAFF. The V call is TRBV20-1, the J call TRBJ1-1; D may be TRBD1 (5 bases). Germline CDR1 reads DFQATT; CDR2 reads SNEGSKA (reference sequence). V lost 6 bases to trimming and J lost 4 bases, with 15 bases between them. This CDR3 comprises 13 residues.

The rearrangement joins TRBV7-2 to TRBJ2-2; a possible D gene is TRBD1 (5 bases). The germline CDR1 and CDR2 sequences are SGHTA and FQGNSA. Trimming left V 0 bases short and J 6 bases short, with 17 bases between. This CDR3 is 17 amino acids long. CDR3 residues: CASSLAQGMTWSGELFF. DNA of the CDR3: TGTGCCAGCAGCTTAGCGCAGGGCATGACTTGGTCCGGGGAGCTGTTTTTT.

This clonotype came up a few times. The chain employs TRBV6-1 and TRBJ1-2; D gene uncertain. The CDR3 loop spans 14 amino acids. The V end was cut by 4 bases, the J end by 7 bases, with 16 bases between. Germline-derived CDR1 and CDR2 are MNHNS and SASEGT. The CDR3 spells CASSVTHKGLGYTF. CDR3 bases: TGTGCCAGCAGTGTAACACATAAAGGGCTTGGCTACACCTTC.

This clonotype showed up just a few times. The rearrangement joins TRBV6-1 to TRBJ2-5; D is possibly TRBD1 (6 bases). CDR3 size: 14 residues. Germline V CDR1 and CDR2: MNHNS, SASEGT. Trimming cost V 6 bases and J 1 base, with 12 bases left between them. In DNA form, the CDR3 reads TGTGCCAGCAGCCGAGAGACAGGCCAAGAGACCCAGTACTTC. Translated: CASSRETGQETQYF.

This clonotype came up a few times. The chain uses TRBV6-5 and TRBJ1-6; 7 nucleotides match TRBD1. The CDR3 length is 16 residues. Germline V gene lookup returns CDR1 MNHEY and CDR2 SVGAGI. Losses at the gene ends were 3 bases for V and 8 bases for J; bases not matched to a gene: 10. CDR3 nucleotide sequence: TGTGCCAGCAGTTATAGAGGGGGCAGGGCGGATTCACCCCTCCACTTT. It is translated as CASSYRGGRADSPLHF.

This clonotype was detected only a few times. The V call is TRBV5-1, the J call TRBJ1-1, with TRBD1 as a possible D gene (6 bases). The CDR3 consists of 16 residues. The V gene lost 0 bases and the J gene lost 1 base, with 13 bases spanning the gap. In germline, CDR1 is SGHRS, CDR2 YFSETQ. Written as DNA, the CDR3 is TGCGCCAGCAGCTTGGGGGGTCTGGGGGCGAACACTGAAGCTTTCTTT. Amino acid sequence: CASSLGGLGANTEAFF.